A selection of T cell receptor beta chains follows, all from one sample in a study of blood T cell repertoires in COVID-19. Generated by immunoSEQ multiplex PCR, the TCRdb table keeps only in-frame clones and is missing some. The sample includes 150,000 to 200,000 clones, more than 65% of them seen just once. Sequencing used PBMCs or T cells enriched from blood (not recorded which). The source of these receptors is a man between 50 and 59 years old who had recovered from COVID-19. Both conserved end residues are part of each CDR3. The order of the fields is clone size, J gene, CDR3 length, V gene, D gene, CDR3 protein, CDR3 DNA. D genes are given only for firm matches. Expanded clones are given a class, and other clones once, few, many or no size at all.

clone size: -
J gene: TRBJ2-5
CDR3 length: 13
V gene: TRBV7-2
D gene: TRBD2
CDR3 protein: CASSLLGGETQYF
CDR3 DNA: TGTGCCAGCAGCTTATTGGGGGGGGAGACCCAGTACTTC

clone size: -
J gene: TRBJ1-5
CDR3 length: 17
V gene: TRBV3-1/TRBV3-2
D gene: -
CDR3 protein: CASSQAVGGGNNQPQHF
CDR3 DNA: TGTGCCAGCAGCCAAGCCGTGGGGGGAGGCAACAATCAGCCCCAGCATTTT

clone size: -
J gene: TRBJ1-5
CDR3 length: 14
V gene: TRBV12-2
D gene: -
CDR3 protein: CASRLAPGNQPQHF
CDR3 DNA: TGTGCAAGTCGCTTAGCCCCGGGCAATCAGCCCCAGCATTTT

clone size: -
J gene: TRBJ2-7
CDR3 length: 11
V gene: TRBV13
D gene: -
CDR3 protein: CASSLRNEQYF
CDR3 DNA: TGTGCCAGCAGCTTGCGGAACGAGCAGTACTTC

clone size: -
J gene: TRBJ2-1
CDR3 length: 14
V gene: TRBV7-9
D gene: TRBD2
CDR3 protein: CASTNSGSRNEQFF
CDR3 DNA: TGTGCCAGCACCAATAGCGGGAGTAGGAATGAGCAGTTCTTC

clone size: -
J gene: TRBJ2-2
CDR3 length: 13
V gene: TRBV11-2
D gene: TRBD2
CDR3 protein: CASSWGGAGELFF
CDR3 DNA: TGTGCCAGCAGCTGGGGGGGAGCCGGGGAGCTGTTTTTT

clone size: few
J gene: TRBJ1-3
CDR3 length: 14
V gene: TRBV7-9
D gene: -
CDR3 protein: CASASDSRRNTIYF
CDR3 DNA: TGTGCCAGCGCTTCGGACTCCCGCAGAAACACCATATATTTT

clone size: -
J gene: TRBJ1-6
CDR3 length: 13
V gene: TRBV7-9
D gene: TRBD1
CDR3 protein: CASSLVGGTEPHF
CDR3 DNA: TGTGCCAGCAGCTTAGTAGGAGGGACAGAACCCCACTTT

clone size: -
J gene: TRBJ2-7
CDR3 length: 14
V gene: TRBV14
D gene: -
CDR3 protein: CASSPGHTDYEQYF
CDR3 DNA: TGTGCCAGCAGCCCGGGTCATACGGACTACGAGCAGTACTTC

clone size: -
J gene: TRBJ1-1
CDR3 length: 13
V gene: TRBV12-3/TRBV12-4
D gene: -
CDR3 protein: CASSLAGDTEAFF
CDR3 DNA: TGTGCCAGCAGTTTAGCAGGGGACACTGAAGCTTTCTTT

clone size: few
J gene: TRBJ2-2
CDR3 length: 14
V gene: TRBV9
D gene: -
CDR3 protein: CASSTGSHTGELFF
CDR3 DNA: TGTGCCAGCAGCACGGGGTCGCACACCGGGGAGCTGTTTTTT

clone size: -
J gene: TRBJ2-2
CDR3 length: 16
V gene: TRBV28
D gene: TRBD1
CDR3 protein: CASSLSTGGNTGELFF
CDR3 DNA: TGTGCCAGCAGTTTAAGTACAGGGGGAAACACCGGGGAGCTGTTTTTT

clone size: once
J gene: TRBJ2-2
CDR3 length: 16
V gene: TRBV28
D gene: TRBD1
CDR3 protein: CASSSGDRVFTGELFF
CDR3 DNA: TGTGCCAGCAGTTCGGGGGACAGGGTATTTACCGGGGAGCTGTTTTTT

clone size: -
J gene: TRBJ2-5
CDR3 length: 14
V gene: TRBV7-3
D gene: -
CDR3 protein: CASSPSGAQETQYF
CDR3 DNA: TGTGCCAGCAGCCCCTCAGGGGCCCAAGAGACCCAGTACTTC

clone size: few
J gene: TRBJ2-2
CDR3 length: 14
V gene: TRBV5-1
D gene: -
CDR3 protein: CASRSELAVGELFF
CDR3 DNA: TGCGCCAGCCGCTCGGAACTAGCTGTCGGGGAGCTGTTTTTT

clone size: -
J gene: TRBJ1-6
CDR3 length: 15
V gene: TRBV6-5
D gene: -
CDR3 protein: CASSYRSTYNSPLHF
CDR3 DNA: TGTGCCAGCAGTTACAGGAGTACCTATAATTCACCCCTCCACTTT

clone size: -
J gene: TRBJ2-5
CDR3 length: 14
V gene: TRBV28
D gene: -
CDR3 protein: CASSFSSKWETQYF
CDR3 DNA: TGTGCCAGCAGTTTTAGTTCTAAATGGGAGACCCAGTACTTC

clone size: few
J gene: TRBJ2-1
CDR3 length: 14
V gene: TRBV10-3
D gene: TRBD1
CDR3 protein: CAIRRQGAGNEQFF
CDR3 DNA: TGTGCCATCAGGAGACAGGGGGCTGGCAATGAGCAGTTCTTC

clone size: -
J gene: TRBJ2-1
CDR3 length: 15
V gene: TRBV18
D gene: TRBD2
CDR3 protein: CASSPLARGVHEQFF
CDR3 DNA: TGTGCCAGCTCACCACTGGCCCGGGGGGTGCATGAGCAGTTCTTC

clone size: -
J gene: TRBJ2-2
CDR3 length: 13
V gene: TRBV2
D gene: -
CDR3 protein: CASLDKNTGELFF
CDR3 DNA: TGTGCCAGCTTGGACAAGAACACCGGGGAGCTGTTTTTT

clone size: -
J gene: TRBJ2-7
CDR3 length: 16
V gene: TRBV11-3
D gene: -
CDR3 protein: CASSHGGGSGTYEQYF
CDR3 DNA: TGTGCCAGCAGCCACGGGGGAGGTAGCGGAACCTACGAGCAGTACTTC

clone size: -
J gene: TRBJ2-1
CDR3 length: 16
V gene: TRBV5-4
D gene: TRBD2
CDR3 protein: CASSLGTSGADNEQFF
CDR3 DNA: TGTGCCAGCAGCTTGGGGACTAGCGGGGCGGACAATGAGCAGTTCTTC

clone size: -
J gene: TRBJ2-5
CDR3 length: 14
V gene: TRBV7-2
D gene: -
CDR3 protein: CASSFRRVGETQYF
CDR3 DNA: TGTGCCAGCAGCTTCCGCAGGGTTGGGGAGACCCAGTACTTC

clone size: once
J gene: TRBJ2-7
CDR3 length: 13
V gene: TRBV10-3
D gene: TRBD1
CDR3 protein: CAISLTGDYEQYF
CDR3 DNA: TGTGCCATTTCTTTGACAGGGGACTACGAGCAGTACTTC